What follows is one T cell receptor beta chain and its context. Trimming stripped 6 bases from V and 2 bases from J, with 14 bases between. Germline CDR1 is SEHNR and CDR2 is FQNEAQ (reference sequence). This CDR3 region has 15 residues. The data derive from a study of blood T cell repertoires in COVID-19. Data came from immunoSEQ multiplex PCR; TCRdb stores just in-frame clones and leaves some out. The table records about 44,000 clones, approximately 90% of them present only once. Sequencing was performed on peripheral blood. This chain connects TRBV7-9 to TRBJ2-1; perhaps TRBD2 as D (5 bases). The clonotype was recovered from a woman of 80 years or more in a cohort sampled during active or convalescent COVID-19. CDR3 nucleotides: TGTGCCAGCAGTTTGGACTTAGGGACCTACAATGAGCAGTTCTTC. Its protein is CASSLDLGTYNEQFF.